These 18 T cell receptor beta chains originate from one sample sequenced in a study of T cells after yellow fever vaccination. TCRdb recomputed calls from the 5' RACE reads with MiXCR, one row per CDR3 protein. The top ten clones hold approximately 2.5% of a sample with over 150,000 distinct CDR3 sequences, about 7% of them seen once. The sample in question was CD4+ T cells sorted from PBMCs, obtained 5 days after the first yellow fever vaccination. The receptors come from a man aged 18 to 29 who received the YFV17D yellow fever vaccine.

This clonotype was seen at least ten times. The V call is TRBV20-1, the J call TRBJ2-5, with a tentative D call TRBD1 (5 bases). This CDR3 is 13 amino acids long. With 5 bases removed from V and 4 bases from J, the gap between germline ends came to 14 bases. The germline CDR1 and CDR2 sequences are DFQATT and SNEGSKA (reference sequence). CDR3 in amino acids: CSAPGLGRETQYF. The CDR3 DNA is TGCAGTGCTCCGGGCCTGGGGCGAGAGACCCAGTACTTC.

In its sample, this clonotype was seen a few times. This chain uses TRBV20-1 with TRBJ2-5, with D perhaps assigned TRBD1 or TRBD2 (5 bases each). CDR3 length: 12 residues. Germline lookup yields CDR1 DFQATT and CDR2 SNEGSKA (reference sequence). Trimming shortened V by 3 bases and J by 7 bases, and 12 bases separated the two germline ends. In nucleotides, the CDR3 is TGCAGTGCTAGCCCGGGGACGGGGACCCAGTACTTC. This translates into CSASPGTGTQYF.

There are many counts of this clonotype. CDR3 DNA: TGTGCCAGCAGCCCACCGGGGAATGAGCAGTTCTTC. Translated, it gives CASSPPGNEQFF. The chain recombines TRBV11-2 with TRBJ2-1; TRBD2 might be the D (5 bases). V lost 5 bases and J 7 bases, leaving 9 bases between the germline ends. Germline values: CDR1 SGHAT, CDR2 FQNNGV. The CDR3 loop spans 12 amino acids. The full variable domain, completed using reference TRBV11-2 and TRBJ2-1, is EAGVAQSPRYKIIEKRQSVAFWCNPISGHATLYWYQQILGQGPKLLIQFQNNGVVDDSQLPKDRFSAERLKGVDSTLKIQPAKLEDSAVYLCASSPPGNEQFFGPGTRLTVL.

This clonotype has ten or more counts. V gene TRBV5-1 combines with J gene TRBJ2-5; D tentatively reads TRBD1 or TRBD2 (5 bases each). Trimming took off 2 bases at V and 2 bases at J, with 22 bases between the two ends. CDR1 is SGHRS and CDR2 is YFSETQ in the germline V gene. There are 18 residues in the CDR3. The CDR3: CASSFYPPTRGVQETQYF. CDR3 nucleotides: TGCGCCAGCAGCTTTTACCCACCTACTAGGGGTGTACAAGAGACCCAGTACTTC.

This clonotype was seen ten or more times. The gene calls are TRBV5-1 and TRBJ2-5; tentative D call: TRBD1 (6 bases). The CDR3 is made up of 15 amino acids. V was pared by 2 bases and J by 1 base, with 12 bases between. Germline V gives CDR1 SGHRS, CDR2 YFSETQ. The CDR3 reads CASSLGTTSQETQYF. The DNA for the CDR3 is TGCGCCAGCAGCTTAGGGACAACAAGCCAAGAGACCCAGTACTTC.

This clonotype occurred a few times. The chain is built from TRBV7-2 and TRBJ1-2, with D possibly TRBD1 on 5 matching bases. V was cut by 1 base and J by 5 bases, with 8 bases left in between. The CDR3 contains 13 residues. Germline assignment: CDR1 SGHTA and CDR2 FQGNSA. In DNA form, the CDR3 reads TGTGCCAGCAGCTTAGGGACACTTTATGGCTACACCTTC. Residues: CASSLGTLYGYTF.

This clonotype was counted many times. The chain combines TRBV6-5 with TRBJ2-5; TRBD2 aligns across 13 bases. The CDR3 runs to 16 residues. Germline assignment: CDR1 MNHEY and CDR2 SVGAGI. The trim removed 4 bases at V and 5 bases at J, leaving 7 bases unmatched. CDR3 amino acids: CASSWTSGGLGETQYF. The CDR3 DNA follows: TGTGCCAGCAGTTGGACTAGCGGGGGCCTTGGGGAGACCCAGTACTTC.

This chain's CDR3 is CASSLSRGGVTIQETQYF. The CDR3 coding sequence is TGTGCCAGCAGCTTGAGTCGCGGGGGGGTTACTATACAAGAGACCCAGTACTTC. The chain combines TRBV5-4 with TRBJ2-5, with 9 bases that match TRBD2. This CDR3 has 18 residues. V lost 1 base to trimming and J lost 2 bases; unmatched junction nucleotides: 12. Germline loops: CDR1 SGHNT, CDR2 YYREEE (reference sequence).

This clonotype has ten or more counts. V gene TRBV7-2 combines with J gene TRBJ1-1; a possible D gene is TRBD1 (6 bases). Germline V gene sequence: CDR1 SGHTA, CDR2 FQGNSA. V dropped 1 base and J dropped 7 bases, with 13 bases sitting between them. The CDR3 has 14 residues. In DNA form, the CDR3 reads TGTGCCAGCAGCTTAGTTTGGGGGCAAGGTGAAGCTTTCTTT. It translates to CASSLVWGQGEAFF.

This clonotype was observed a single time. At one of its ends the junction is not consistent with the germline gene, which may arise from a read error. This chain links TRBV4-1 with TRBJ1-1; D remains ambiguous. CDR1 MGHRA and CDR2 YSYEKL come from the germline V gene. This CDR3 spans 13 amino acids. CDR3 amino acids: CASSQVRNTESFF. For the CDR3, the DNA is TGCGCCAGCAGCCAAGTAAGGAACACTGAATCTTTCTTT.

This clonotype was recorded at least ten times. The chain is built from TRBV5-1 and TRBJ1-2; 12 bases are shared with TRBD1. The V and J ends lost 4 bases and 0 bases, in that order; junction bases with no gene match: 16. CDR1 and CDR2 from the germline V gene are SGHRS and YFSETQ. The CDR3 loop spans 20 amino acids. In DNA, the CDR3 is TGCGCCAGCAGCGATACATACCCCGGGACAGGGGGCGCCCCTAACTATGGCTACACCTTC. Its protein product is CASSDTYPGTGGAPNYGYTF.

This clonotype turned up a few times. V and J are TRBV23-1 and TRBJ2-7; a possible D gene is TRBD1 (5 bases). TRBV23-1 is treated as an ORF (open reading frame) with a function not yet certain. V was trimmed by 11 bases and J by 5 bases, leaving 13 bases between them. This CDR3 comprises 11 residues. The CDR3 loop is CALKTVDEQYV. For the CDR3, the DNA is TGCGCCCTGAAGACAGTCGACGAGCAGTACGTC.

The sample holds many counts of this clonotype. This chain connects TRBV14 to TRBJ2-7; D is undetermined. The germline CDR1 and CDR2 sequences are SGHDN and FVKESK. Trimming took 4 bases from V and 1 from J, leaving 8 bases between them. The CDR3 is 13 residues long. CDR3 loop: CASSPAVSYEQYF. The CDR3 nucleotides read TGTGCCAGCAGCCCGGCGGTGTCCTACGAGCAGTACTTC.

The rearrangement uses TRBV9 and TRBJ2-5; D gene ambiguous. V was pared by 0 bases and J by 2 bases, with 14 bases between. The length of the CDR3 is 16 residues. CDR1 is SGDLS and CDR2 is YYNGEE in the germline V gene. The CDR3 sequence: CASSVAVTATQETQYF. DNA of the CDR3: TGTGCCAGCAGCGTAGCGGTAACAGCTACTCAAGAGACCCAGTACTTC.

The chain is built from TRBV29-1 and TRBJ1-2; possible D gene TRBD1, 6 bases. Trimming cost V 4 bases and J 4 bases, with 19 bases left between them. CDR1 and CDR2 (germline): SQVTM, ANQGSEA. CDR3 length: 15 amino acids. The CDR3 protein is CSVGILGGAPYGYTF. CDR3 nucleotides: TGCAGCGTTGGCATACTTGGGGGGGCTCCCTATGGCTACACCTTC. The full variable domain, with the rest looked up from reference TRBV29-1 and TRBJ1-2, is SAVISQKPSRDICQRGTSLTIQCQVDSQVTMMFWYRQQPGQSLTLIATANQGSEATYESGFVIDKFPISRPNLTFSTLTVSNMSPEDSSIYLCSVGILGGAPYGYTFGSGTRLTVV.

This sequence joins TRBV4-2 and TRBJ1-2; possibly TRBD1 for D (5 bases). There are 15 residues in the CDR3. Trimming took 0 bases from V and 5 from J, leaving 13 bases between them. Germline V gives CDR1 LGHNA, CDR2 YNFKEQ. CDR3 DNA: TGTGCCAGCAGCCAAGACAGGGCCTACGGATATGGCTACACCTTC. Translating it yields CASSQDRAYGYGYTF.

This clonotype appeared many times. The chain is built from TRBV20-1 and TRBJ1-1; D may be TRBD1 (5 bases). The CDR3 is made up of 14 amino acids. Looked up from germline, CDR1 is DFQATT and CDR2 is SNEGSKA (reference sequence). With 1 base removed from V and 4 bases from J, the gap between germline ends came to 13 bases. This chain's CDR3 is CSARGDGGRTEAFF. The DNA for the CDR3 is TGCAGTGCTAGAGGGGACGGCGGTCGCACTGAAGCTTTCTTT.

This clonotype came up many times. This sequence joins TRBV2 and TRBJ2-7; D unclear. The CDR3 loop spans 13 amino acids. V lost 5 bases and J 9 bases, leaving 17 bases between the germline ends. Germline CDR1 is SNHLY and CDR2 is FYNNEI. The CDR3 reads CASSILTGIRQYV. CDR3 nucleotides: TGTGCCAGCAGTATCCTGACTGGGATCAGGCAGTACGTC.